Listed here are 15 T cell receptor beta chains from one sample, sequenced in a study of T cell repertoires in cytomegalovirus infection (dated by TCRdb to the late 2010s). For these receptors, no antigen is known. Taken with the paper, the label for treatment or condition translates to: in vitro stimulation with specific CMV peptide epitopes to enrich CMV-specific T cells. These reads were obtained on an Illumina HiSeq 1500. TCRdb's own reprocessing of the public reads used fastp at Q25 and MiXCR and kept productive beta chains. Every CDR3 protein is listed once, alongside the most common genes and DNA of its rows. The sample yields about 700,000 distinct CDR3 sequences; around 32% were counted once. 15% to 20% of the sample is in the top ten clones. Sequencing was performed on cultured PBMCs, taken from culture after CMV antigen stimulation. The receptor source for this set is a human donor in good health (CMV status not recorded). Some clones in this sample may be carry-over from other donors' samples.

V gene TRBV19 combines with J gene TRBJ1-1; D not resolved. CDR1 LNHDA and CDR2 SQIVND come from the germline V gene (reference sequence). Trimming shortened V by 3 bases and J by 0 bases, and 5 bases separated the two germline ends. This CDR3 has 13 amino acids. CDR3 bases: TGTGCCAGTAGTATCGAACTGAACACTGAAGCTTTCTTT. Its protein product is CASSIELNTEAFF.

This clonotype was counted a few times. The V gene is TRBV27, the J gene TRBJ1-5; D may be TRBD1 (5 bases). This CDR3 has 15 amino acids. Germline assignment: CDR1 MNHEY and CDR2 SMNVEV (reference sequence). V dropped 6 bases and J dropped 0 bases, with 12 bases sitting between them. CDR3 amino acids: CASSPGLFSNQPQHF. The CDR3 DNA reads TGTGCCAGCAGCCCGGGACTCTTTAGCAATCAGCCCCAGCATTTT.

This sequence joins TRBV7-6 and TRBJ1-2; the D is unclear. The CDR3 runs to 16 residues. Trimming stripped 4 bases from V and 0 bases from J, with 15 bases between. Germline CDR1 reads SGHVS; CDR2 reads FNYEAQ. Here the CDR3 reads CASSYLDGGSNYGYTF. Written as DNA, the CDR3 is TGTGCCAGCAGCTACCTAGACGGAGGGTCTAACTATGGCTACACCTTC.

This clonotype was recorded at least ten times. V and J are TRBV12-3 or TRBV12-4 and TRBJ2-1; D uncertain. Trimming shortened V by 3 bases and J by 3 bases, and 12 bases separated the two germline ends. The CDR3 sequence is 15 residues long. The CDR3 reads CASSFKGLSYNEQFF. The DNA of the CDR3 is TGTGCCAGCAGTTTCAAAGGGCTAAGCTACAATGAGCAGTTCTTC.

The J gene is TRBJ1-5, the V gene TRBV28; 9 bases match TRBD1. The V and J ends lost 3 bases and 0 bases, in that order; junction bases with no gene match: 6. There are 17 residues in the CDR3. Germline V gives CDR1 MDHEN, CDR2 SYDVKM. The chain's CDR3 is CASSFGDRDYSNQPQHF. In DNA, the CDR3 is TGTGCCAGCAGTTTTGGGGACAGGGATTATAGCAATCAGCCCCAGCATTTT.

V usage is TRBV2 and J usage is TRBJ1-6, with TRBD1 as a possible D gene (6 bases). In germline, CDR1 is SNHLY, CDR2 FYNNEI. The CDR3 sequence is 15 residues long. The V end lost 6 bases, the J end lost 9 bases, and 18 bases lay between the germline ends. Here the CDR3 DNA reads TGTGCCAGCAGAGCAATAACAGGGACCCGTTCACCCCTCCACTTT. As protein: CASRAITGTRSPLHF.

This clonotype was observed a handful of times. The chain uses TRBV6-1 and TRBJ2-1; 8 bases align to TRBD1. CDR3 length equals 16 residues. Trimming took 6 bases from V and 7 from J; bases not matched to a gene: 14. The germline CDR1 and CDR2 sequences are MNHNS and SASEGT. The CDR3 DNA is TGTGCCAGCAGGGCAACACAGGGGGAAGATAGGAATGAGCAGTTCTTC. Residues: CASRATQGEDRNEQFF.

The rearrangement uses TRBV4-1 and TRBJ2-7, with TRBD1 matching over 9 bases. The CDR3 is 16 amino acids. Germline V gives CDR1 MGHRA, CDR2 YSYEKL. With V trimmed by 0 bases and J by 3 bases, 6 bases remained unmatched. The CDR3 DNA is TGCGCCAGCAGCCAAGATAAGACAGGGGGGGGCTACGAGCAGTACTTC. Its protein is CASSQDKTGGGYEQYF.

The CDR3 sequence: CASSADRPYGYTF. The CDR3 DNA follows: TGTGCCAGCAGCGCGGACCGACCATATGGCTACACCTTC. V usage is TRBV2 and J usage is TRBJ1-2; the D is unclear. The CDR3 has 13 amino acids. CDR1 and CDR2 (germline): SNHLY, FYNNEI. Trimming removed 6 bases from V and 5 bases from J, with 13 bases in between.

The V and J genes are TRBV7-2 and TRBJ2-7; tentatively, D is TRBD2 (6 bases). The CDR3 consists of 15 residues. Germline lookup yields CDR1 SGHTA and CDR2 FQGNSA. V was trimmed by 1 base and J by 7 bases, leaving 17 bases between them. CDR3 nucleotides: TGTGCCAGCAGCTTAGGCCCGGGAGTATCGGGAGAGCAGTACTTC. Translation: CASSLGPGVSGEQYF.

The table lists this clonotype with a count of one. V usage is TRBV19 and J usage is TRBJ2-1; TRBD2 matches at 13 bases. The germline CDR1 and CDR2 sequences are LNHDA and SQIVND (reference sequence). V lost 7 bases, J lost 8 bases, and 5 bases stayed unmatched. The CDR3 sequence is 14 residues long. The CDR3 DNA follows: TGTGCCAGTACGTGGACTAGCGGGAGCTATGAGCAGTTCTTC. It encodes CASTWTSGSYEQFF.

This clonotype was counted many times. This CDR3 reads CASSYRNEQFF. The CDR3, as DNA: TGTGCCAGCAGTTATAGAAATGAGCAGTTCTTC. The chain joins TRBV12-3 or TRBV12-4 to TRBJ2-1; D unclear. V was trimmed by 4 bases and J by 7 bases, leaving 5 bases between them. This CDR3 region has 11 residues.

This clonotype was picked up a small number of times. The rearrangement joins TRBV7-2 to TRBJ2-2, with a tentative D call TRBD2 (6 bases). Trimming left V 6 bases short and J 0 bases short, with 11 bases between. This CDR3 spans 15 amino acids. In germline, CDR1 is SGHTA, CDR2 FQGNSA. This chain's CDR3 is CASRNGGANTGELFF. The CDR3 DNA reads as TGTGCCAGCAGGAACGGGGGTGCGAACACCGGGGAGCTGTTTTTT.

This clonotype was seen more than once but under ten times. The CDR3 reads CASSSIGMNTEAFF. CDR3 nucleotides: TGTGCCAGCAGCTCGATAGGAATGAACACTGAAGCTTTCTTT. The chain uses TRBV5-6 and TRBJ1-1, with D hard to call. From germline, CDR1 is SGHDT and CDR2 YYEEEE. This CDR3 is built from 14 residues. The V and J ends lost 3 bases and 0 bases respectively, with 9 bases between them.

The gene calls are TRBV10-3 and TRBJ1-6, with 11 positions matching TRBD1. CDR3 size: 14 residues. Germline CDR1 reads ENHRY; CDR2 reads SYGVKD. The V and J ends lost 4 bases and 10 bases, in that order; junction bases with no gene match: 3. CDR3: CAISGTGGESPLHF. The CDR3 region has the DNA TGTGCCATCAGTGGGACAGGGGGCGAGTCACCCCTCCACTTT.